The clone carrying this T cell receptor beta chain was seen repeatedly, ten times or more. As yet, its antigen is unknown. TCRdb used MiXCR to reprocess the RT-PCR reads, holding one entry per CDR3 protein. In the table there are 150,000 to 200,000 distinct CDR3 sequences, over 9.5% of which are singletons. This record comes from a study of response to subunit inactivated influenza vaccine. The CDR3 runs to 17 residues. CDR1 is MNHEY, CDR2 SMNVEV, per germline (reference sequence). The ends lost 1 base at V and 3 bases at J; junction bases unmatched: 8. Findings of the study overall: Every seasonal influenza vaccination brings in few new T cells, the authors suggested.

The same data also went into a second study, on T cells expressing NK-cell markers. From that study: As the method of synthesis, 5'RACE template switching with UMIs yielded TCR beta cDNA. Of the CD8+ T cells in roughly 6 donors, about 1.0-8% belonged to dominant NKG2C+ clonotypes.

The sample consisted of CD8+ T cells sorted from PBMCs, taken 11 to 12 days after vaccination. The genes are TRBV27 and TRBJ2-1, with TRBD2 matching 8 bases. This TCR was recovered from a man aged 50-60 years who received an inactivated influenza vaccine. The CDR3 protein is CASSLFRGGPLYNEQFF. The DNA of the CDR3 is TGTGCCAGCAGTTTATTTCGGGGGGGGCCTCTCTACAATGAGCAGTTCTTC.